The present T cell receptor (beta chain) was sequenced within a study of control samples from healthy donors and cancer patients. The data were produced by immunoSEQ multiplex PCR, yet TCRdb's version contains in-frame clones alone and is incomplete. The sample holds roughly 370,000 clones, more than 80% seen once. The CDR3 runs to 15 residues. V shed 6 bases and J 0 bases; nucleotides not matched to a gene: 8. The germline gives CDR1 MNHEY, CDR2 SMNVEV (reference sequence). The genes are TRBV27 and TRBJ2-7, with 7 bases fitting TRBD2. The sample consisted of PBMCs. This receptor was identified in a man in his forties with head and neck cancer. CDR3 nucleotides: TGTGCCAGCAGAGCCGGGAGGCGGGACTCCTACGAGCAGTACTTC. Translating gives CASRAGRRDSYEQYF.